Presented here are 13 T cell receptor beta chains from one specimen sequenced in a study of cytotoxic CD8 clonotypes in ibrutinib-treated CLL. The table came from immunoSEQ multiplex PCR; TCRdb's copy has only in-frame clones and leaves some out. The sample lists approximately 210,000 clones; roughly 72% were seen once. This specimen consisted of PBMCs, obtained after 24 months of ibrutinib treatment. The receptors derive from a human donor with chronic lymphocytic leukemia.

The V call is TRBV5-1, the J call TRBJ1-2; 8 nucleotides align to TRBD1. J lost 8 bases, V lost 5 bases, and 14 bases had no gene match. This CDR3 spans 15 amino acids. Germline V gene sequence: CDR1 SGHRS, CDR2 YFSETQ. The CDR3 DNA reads TGCGCCAGCAGAATCGGACAGGGAGACTGGGAAGGCTACACCTTC. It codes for CASRIGQGDWEGYTF.

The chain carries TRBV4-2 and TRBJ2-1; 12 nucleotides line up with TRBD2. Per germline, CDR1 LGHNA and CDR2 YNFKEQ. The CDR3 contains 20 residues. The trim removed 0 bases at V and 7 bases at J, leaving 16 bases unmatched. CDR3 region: CASSQDFEGETSGRGNEQFF. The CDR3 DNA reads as TGTGCCAGCAGCCAAGATTTTGAAGGGGAGACTAGCGGGAGAGGGAATGAGCAGTTCTTC.

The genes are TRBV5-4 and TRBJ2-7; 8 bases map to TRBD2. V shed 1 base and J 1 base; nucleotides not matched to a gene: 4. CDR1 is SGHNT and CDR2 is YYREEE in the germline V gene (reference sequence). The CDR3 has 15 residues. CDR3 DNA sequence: TGTGCCAGCAGCTTGAAGACTAGCGTTTCCTACGAGCAGTACTTC. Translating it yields CASSLKTSVSYEQYF.

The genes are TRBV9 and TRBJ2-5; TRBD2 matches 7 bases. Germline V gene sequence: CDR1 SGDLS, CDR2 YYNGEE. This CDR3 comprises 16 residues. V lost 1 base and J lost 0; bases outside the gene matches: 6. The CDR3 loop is CASSVTSGTNQETQYF. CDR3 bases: TGTGCCAGCAGCGTAACAAGCGGGACCAACCAAGAGACCCAGTACTTC.

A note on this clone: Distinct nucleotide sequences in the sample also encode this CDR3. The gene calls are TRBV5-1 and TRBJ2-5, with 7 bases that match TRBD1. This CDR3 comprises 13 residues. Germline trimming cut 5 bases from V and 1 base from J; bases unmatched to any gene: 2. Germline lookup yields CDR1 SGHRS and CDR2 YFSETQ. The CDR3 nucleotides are TGCGCCAGCAGTCCAGGGGGCCAAGAGACCCAGTACTTC. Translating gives CASSPGGQETQYF.

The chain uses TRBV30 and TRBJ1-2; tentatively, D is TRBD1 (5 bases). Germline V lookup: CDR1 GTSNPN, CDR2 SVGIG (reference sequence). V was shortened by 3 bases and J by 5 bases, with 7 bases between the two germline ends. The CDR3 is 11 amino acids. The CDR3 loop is CAWSEGYGYTF. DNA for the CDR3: TGTGCCTGGAGCGAGGGGTATGGCTACACCTTC.

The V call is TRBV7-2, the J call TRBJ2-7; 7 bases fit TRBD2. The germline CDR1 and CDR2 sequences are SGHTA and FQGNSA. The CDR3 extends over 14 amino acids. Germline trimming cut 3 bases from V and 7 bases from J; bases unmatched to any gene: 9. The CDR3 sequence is CASSFLSGGGEQYF. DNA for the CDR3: TGTGCCAGCAGCTTTCTATCGGGAGGTGGGGAGCAGTACTTC.

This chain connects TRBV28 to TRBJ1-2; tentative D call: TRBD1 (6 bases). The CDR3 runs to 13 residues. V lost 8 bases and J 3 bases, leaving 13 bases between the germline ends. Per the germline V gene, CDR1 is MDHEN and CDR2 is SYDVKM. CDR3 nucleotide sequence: TGTGCCAGCGAATCAGGGGTTGACTATGGCTACACCTTC. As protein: CASESGVDYGYTF.

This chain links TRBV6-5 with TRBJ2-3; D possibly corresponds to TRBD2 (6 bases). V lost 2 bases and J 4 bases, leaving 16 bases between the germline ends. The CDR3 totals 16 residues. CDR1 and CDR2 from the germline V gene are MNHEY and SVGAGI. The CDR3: CASSYVVAGSPDTQYF. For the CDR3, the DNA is TGTGCCAGCAGTTACGTCGTTGCGGGATCGCCAGATACGCAGTATTTT.

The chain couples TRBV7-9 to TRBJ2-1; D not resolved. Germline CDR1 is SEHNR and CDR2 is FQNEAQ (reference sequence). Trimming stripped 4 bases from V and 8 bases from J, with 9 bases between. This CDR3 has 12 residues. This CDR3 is CASSSKIDEQFF. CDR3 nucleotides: TGTGCCAGCAGCTCAAAGATCGATGAGCAGTTCTTC.

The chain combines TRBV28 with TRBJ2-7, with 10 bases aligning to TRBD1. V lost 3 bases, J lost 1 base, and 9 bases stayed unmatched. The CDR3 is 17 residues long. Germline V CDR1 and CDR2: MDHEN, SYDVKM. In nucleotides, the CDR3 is TGTGCCAGCAGTTTTATTTGGGGACAGGGGAGTTCCTACGAGCAGTACTTC. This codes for CASSFIWGQGSSYEQYF.

The CDR3 sequence: CASSQVTGGTYEQYF. DNA for the CDR3: TGCGCCAGCAGCCAAGTAACTGGCGGAACCTACGAGCAGTACTTC. The chain links TRBV4-1 to TRBJ2-7; D not resolved. The CDR3 is 15 residues long. Between the trimmed V and J ends, which lost 1 base and 2 bases, there was a span of 12 bases. Germline V lookup: CDR1 MGHRA, CDR2 YSYEKL.

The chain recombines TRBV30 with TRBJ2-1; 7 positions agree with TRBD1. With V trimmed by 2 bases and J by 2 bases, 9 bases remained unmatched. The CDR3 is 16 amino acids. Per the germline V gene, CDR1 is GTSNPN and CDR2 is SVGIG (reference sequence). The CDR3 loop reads CAWSPLGQDTYNEQFF. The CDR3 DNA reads TGTGCCTGGAGTCCCCTTGGACAGGATACCTACAATGAGCAGTTCTTC.